A single sample is the source of the 26 T cell receptor beta chains below, sequenced in a study of cytomegalovirus exposure and HLA in healthy donors. This PCR relied on a set of 60 Vbeta primers and 13 Jbeta primers. Libraries were prepared by immunoSEQ multiplex PCR; TCRdb keeps only in-frame clonotypes and omits some of them. The sample shows 150,000 to 200,000 clones, roughly 77% of them seen only once. Sequencing was carried out using PBMCs. These receptor sequences come from a woman in her 50s in good health and CMV-seronegative.

This chain connects TRBV12-5 to TRBJ2-1, with 7 bases lining up with TRBD2. The CDR3 sequence is 13 residues long. Germline CDR1 LGHNT, CDR2 FRNRAP. V trimming: 5 bases; J trimming: 6 bases; junction bases outside the gene matches: 4. The CDR3 loop reads CASGEAGSNEQFF. CDR3 nucleotides: TGTGCTAGTGGTGAAGCGGGGAGCAATGAGCAGTTCTTC.

V is TRBV14 and J is TRBJ1-3; the D gene is possibly TRBD1 (5 bases). CDR3 length: 19 amino acids. Trimming pared 5 bases from V and 3 bases from J, leaving 26 bases between. CDR1 is SGHDN and CDR2 is FVKESK in the germline V gene. The CDR3, as DNA: TGTGCCAGCAGCTCGTTCCCGGGACTCGCCCCTGCTGGTGGAAACACCATATATTTT. It is translated as CASSSFPGLAPAGGNTIYF.

V is TRBV10-1 and J is TRBJ2-6, with D unclear. Trimming stripped 9 bases from V and 0 bases from J, with 9 bases between. In germline, CDR1 is WNHNN, CDR2 SYGVQD (reference sequence). This CDR3 region has 14 residues. The DNA for the CDR3 is TGCGCCAGGGGCCCCTTCTCTGGGGCCAACGTCCTGACTTTC. It encodes CARGPFSGANVLTF.

The rearrangement links TRBV28 to TRBJ1-2, with D tentatively TRBD1 (6 bases). The germline V and J ends were trimmed by 5 bases and 5 bases, with 18 bases remaining between them. Germline loops: CDR1 MDHEN, CDR2 SYDVKM. This CDR3 has 15 amino acids. The CDR3 here is CASSTKGQPPYGYTF. The CDR3 DNA reads as TGTGCCAGCAGTACCAAAGGACAGCCCCCATATGGCTACACCTTC.

The chain joins TRBV30 to TRBJ2-5; D might be TRBD1 (7 bases). This CDR3 is built from 13 residues. The germline CDR1 and CDR2 sequences are GTSNPN and SVGIG (reference sequence). V was pared by 6 bases and J by 5 bases, with 16 bases between. Here the CDR3 reads CACRRGQWETQYF. CDR3 DNA: TGTGCCTGTAGGAGGGGGCAATGGGAGACCCAGTACTTC.

The chain employs TRBV21-1 and TRBJ1-5; TRBD1 reflects the table's D call only, with no check against the DNA. TRBV21-1 is a pseudogene segment. The CDR3 is 20 residues long. The CDR3 nucleotides are TGTGCCAGCAGCAAAGCACCGACCTTTGGCGGGACAGCTCGCAATCAGCCCCAGCATTTT. It specifies CASSKAPTFGGTARNQPQHF.

The CDR3 sequence is CASSQDPGLSYNEQFF. In DNA, the CDR3 is TGTGCCAGCAGCCAAGACCCGGGACTTTCATACAATGAGCAGTTCTTC. The chain couples TRBV4-2 to TRBJ2-1; D is perhaps TRBD2 (6 bases). Trimming shortened V by 0 bases and J by 4 bases, and 13 bases separated the two germline ends. Looked up from germline, CDR1 is LGHNA and CDR2 is YNFKEQ. CDR3 length: 16 amino acids.

CDR3 nucleotides: TGCGCCAGCAGCTTAGTTTCCGGGACAGGGACCTATGGCTACACCTTC. Residues: CASSLVSGTGTYGYTF. J is TRBJ1-2 and V is TRBV5-1, with 9 bases fitting TRBD1. Looked up from germline, CDR1 is SGHRS and CDR2 is YFSETQ. V lost 2 bases to trimming and J lost 4 bases; unmatched junction nucleotides: 9. This CDR3 has 16 amino acids.

This chain links TRBV18 with TRBJ1-5; 7 nucleotides agree with TRBD1. V was clipped by 5 bases and J by 3 bases; unmatched bases: 10. The CDR3 runs 16 residues. CDR1 is KGHSH and CDR2 is LQKENI in the germline V gene. The CDR3: CASSGRQGGFNQPQHF. The CDR3 coding sequence is TGTGCCAGCTCAGGGCGACAGGGAGGTTTCAATCAGCCCCAGCATTTT.

V usage is TRBV20-1 and J usage is TRBJ1-2; D is unclear. Trimming took 8 bases from V and 8 from J, leaving 15 bases between them. The CDR3 contains 11 residues. Germline V lookup: CDR1 DFQATT, CDR2 SNEGSKA (reference sequence). Here the CDR3 reads CSYYRPRGYTF. The CDR3 DNA reads as TGCAGTTATTATAGGCCTAGGGGCTACACCTTC.

The J gene is TRBJ1-2, the V gene TRBV7-8; D unresolved. Trimming took off 5 bases at V and 4 bases at J, with 14 bases between the two ends. The germline V gene encodes CDR1 SGHVS and CDR2 FQNEAQ. The CDR3 length is 14 residues. The CDR3 spells CASSPDLVFYGYTF. The CDR3 region has the DNA TGTGCCAGCAGCCCTGACTTGGTCTTCTATGGCTACACCTTC.

The gene calls are TRBV18 and TRBJ2-1; 9 bases are shared with TRBD1. V shed 4 bases and J 9 bases; nucleotides not matched to a gene: 4. The CDR3 is 13 residues long. Germline V gives CDR1 KGHSH, CDR2 LQKENI. In DNA form, the CDR3 reads TGTGCCAGCTCACAACAGGGGGCGGGTGAGCAGTTCTTC. Residues: CASSQQGAGEQFF. Full variable domain (rest looked up from reference TRBV18 and TRBJ2-1): NAGVMQNPRHLVRRRGQEARLRCSPMKGHSHVYWYRQLPEEGLKFMVYLQKENIIDESGMPKERFSAEFPKEGPSILRIQQVVRGDSAAYFCASSQQGAGEQFFGPGTRLTVL.

The gene calls are TRBV5-1 and TRBJ2-7, with 8 bases aligning to TRBD1. Germline CDR1 and CDR2: SGHRS and YFSETQ. There are 16 residues in the CDR3. Trimming at V came to 2 bases and at J to 6 bases, leaving 13 bases not matched to a gene. The CDR3 nucleotides are TGCGCCAGCAGCTTACCGTTGTTGGGACAGGACGGCGAGCAGTACTTC. Protein: CASSLPLLGQDGEQYF.

The rearrangement links TRBV30 to TRBJ1-1; D perhaps matches TRBD1 (5 bases). Germline V gene sequence: CDR1 GTSNPN, CDR2 SVGIG (reference sequence). V was trimmed by 0 bases and J by 4 bases, leaving 18 bases between them. The CDR3 contains 16 residues. This CDR3 is CAWSVRGGTHGTEAFF. The CDR3 DNA sequence: TGTGCCTGGAGTGTACGGGGTGGGACTCATGGCACTGAAGCTTTCTTT.

The sample holds a few counts of this clone. The genes are TRBV5-1 and TRBJ2-1; 12 bases line up with TRBD2. Germline-derived CDR1 and CDR2 are SGHRS and YFSETQ. Germline trimming cut 4 bases from V and 8 bases from J; bases unmatched to any gene: 4. This CDR3 is built from 14 residues. CDR3 amino acids: CASSPGTSGYEQFF. In DNA, the CDR3 is TGCGCCAGCAGCCCGGGGACTAGCGGGTATGAGCAGTTCTTC.

This sequence joins TRBV13 and TRBJ2-5, with a possible D match to TRBD2 (7 bases). V was clipped by 5 bases and J by 6 bases, with 16 bases between them. Germline V lookup: CDR1 PRHDT, CDR2 FYEKMQ (reference sequence). The CDR3 runs to 14 residues. The CDR3 region has the DNA TGTGCCAGCAGCCAAGGGGGGGAAAGAAAGACCCAGTACTTC. Translating gives CASSQGGERKTQYF. Filled out from reference TRBV13 and TRBJ2-5, the complete variable domain reads AAGVIQSPRHLIKEKRETATLKCYPIPRHDTVYWYQQGPGQDPQFLISFYEKMQSDKGSIPDRFSAQQFSDYHSELNMSSLELGDSALYFCASSQGGERKTQYFGPGTRLLVL.

This clone was observed a few times. This rearrangement joins TRBV30 to TRBJ1-1; D not certain. V lost 3 bases, J lost 1 base, and 12 bases lay in between. The CDR3 covers 14 residues. CDR1 and CDR2 (germline): GTSNPN, SVGIG (reference sequence). CDR3 in DNA: TGTGCCTGGAGCCTCGGGTTTGGGAACACTGAAGCTTTCTTT. Protein sequence: CAWSLGFGNTEAFF.

V gene TRBV7-6 combines with J gene TRBJ2-1, with 10 positions matching TRBD2. This CDR3 contains 15 residues. Germline CDR1 and CDR2: SGHVS and FNYEAQ. V was pared by 5 bases and J by 3 bases, with 4 bases of the junction left unmatched. The CDR3 sequence: CASSPASGSYNEQFF. Written as DNA, the CDR3 is TGTGCCAGCAGCCCCGCTAGCGGGAGCTACAATGAGCAGTTCTTC.

The V call is TRBV6-6, the J call TRBJ1-1; D perhaps matches TRBD1 (6 bases). Germline V gene sequence: CDR1 MNHNY, CDR2 SVGAGI (reference sequence). V dropped 4 bases and J dropped 0 bases, with 9 bases sitting between them. The CDR3 consists of 14 residues. The chain's CDR3 is CASSLGGMNTEAFF. As DNA, the CDR3 is TGTGCCAGCAGTTTAGGGGGTATGAACACTGAAGCTTTCTTT.

This clone was seen a handful of times. The chain combines TRBV27 with TRBJ2-7; D is perhaps TRBD1 (5 bases). This CDR3 region has 13 residues. Trimming removed 8 bases from V and 0 bases from J, with 11 bases in between. Germline V CDR1 and CDR2: MNHEY, SMNVEV (reference sequence). The CDR3 loop reads CASGASFSYEQYF. CDR3 sequence (DNA): TGTGCCAGCGGGGCCTCTTTCTCCTACGAGCAGTACTTC.

V and J are TRBV28 and TRBJ1-4; 7 bases match TRBD1. The CDR3 has 13 residues. V was clipped by 8 bases and J by 8 bases; unmatched bases: 8. In germline, CDR1 is MDHEN, CDR2 SYDVKM. CDR3 protein: CASLEQGPEKLFF. CDR3 DNA sequence: TGTGCCAGCTTAGAACAGGGGCCGGAAAAACTGTTTTTT.

A word on this clone: At one end, the junction sequence differs from germline, possibly due to a read error. The identical CDR3 is also encoded by other nucleotide sequences in the sample. This chain uses TRBV27 with TRBJ1-6, with D possibly being TRBD1 (5 bases). CDR1 and CDR2 (germline): MNHEY, SMNVEV (reference sequence). The CDR3 is 14 residues long. CDR3 coding DNA: TGTGCCAGCAGTCCGGGGGAGGGGACTTCACCCCTCCACTTC. Translation gives CASSPGEGTSPLHF.

This clone appeared once. J is TRBJ1-2 and V is TRBV5-4; TRBD1 might be the D (5 bases). Germline V lookup: CDR1 SGHNT, CDR2 YYREEE (reference sequence). Trimming removed 5 bases from V and 0 bases from J, with 14 bases in between. This CDR3 spans 15 amino acids. The CDR3 region is CASSRDSTANYGYTF. CDR3 in DNA: TGTGCCAGCAGTCGGGACTCGACAGCTAACTATGGCTACACCTTC.

V usage is TRBV5-1 and J usage is TRBJ1-2; TRBD1 matches at 8 bases. CDR1 and CDR2 (germline): SGHRS, YFSETQ. The V and J ends lost 4 bases and 3 bases, in that order; junction bases with no gene match: 5. The CDR3 loop spans 14 amino acids. CDR3 DNA sequence: TGCGCCAGCAGCGTAATACAGGGGGACTATGGCTACACCTTC. Protein product: CASSVIQGDYGYTF.

CDR3 nucleotide sequence: TGTGCCAGCAGCTTTTTTACTAACGAGCAGTACTTC. This translates into CASSFFTNEQYF. The V and J genes are TRBV7-9 and TRBJ2-7; D gene unclear. Trimming took 3 bases from V and 5 from J, leaving 8 bases between them. Germline loops: CDR1 SEHNR, CDR2 FQNEAQ (reference sequence). The CDR3 is 12 amino acids. The full variable domain, with the rest looked up from reference TRBV7-9 and TRBJ2-7, is DTGVSQNPRHKITKRGQNVTFRCDPISEHNRLYWYRQTLGQGPEFLTYFQNEAQLEKSRLLSDRFSAERPKGSFSTLEIQRTEQGDSAMYLCASSFFTNEQYFGPGTRLTVT.

J is TRBJ2-7 and V is TRBV4-2; weak D call: TRBD2 (6 bases). V was clipped by 1 base and J by 5 bases, with 9 bases between them. CDR3 length: 13 residues. Germline V gene lookup returns CDR1 LGHNA and CDR2 YNFKEQ. CDR3 sequence reads: CASSQAGVNEQYF. CDR3 nucleotide sequence: TGTGCCAGCAGCCAAGCGGGGGTGAACGAGCAGTACTTC.